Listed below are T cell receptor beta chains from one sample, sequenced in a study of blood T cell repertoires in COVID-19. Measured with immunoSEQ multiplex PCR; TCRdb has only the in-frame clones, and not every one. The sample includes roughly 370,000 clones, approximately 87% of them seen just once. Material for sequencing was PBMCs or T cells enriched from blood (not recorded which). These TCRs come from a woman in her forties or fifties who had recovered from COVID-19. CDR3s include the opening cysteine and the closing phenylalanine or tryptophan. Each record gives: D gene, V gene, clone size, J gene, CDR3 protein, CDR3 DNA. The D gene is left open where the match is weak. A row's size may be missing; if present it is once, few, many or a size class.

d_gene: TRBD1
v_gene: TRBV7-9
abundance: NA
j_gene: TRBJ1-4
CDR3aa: CASSLVTGQGDEKLFF
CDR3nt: TGTGCCAGCAGCTTAGTAACGGGACAGGGTGATGAAAAACTGTTTTTT

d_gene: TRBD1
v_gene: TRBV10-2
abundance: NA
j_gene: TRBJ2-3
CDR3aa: CASSVDRGHTQYF
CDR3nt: TGCGCCAGCAGTGTGGACAGGGGGCATACGCAGTATTTT

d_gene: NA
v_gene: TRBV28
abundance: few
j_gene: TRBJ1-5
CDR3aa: CASSLPTGRGQPQHF
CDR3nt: TGTGCCAGCAGTTTGCCGACAGGAAGGGGTCAGCCCCAGCATTTT

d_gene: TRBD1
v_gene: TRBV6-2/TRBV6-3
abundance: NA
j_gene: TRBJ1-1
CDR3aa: CASSYPGQGLNTEAFF
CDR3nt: TGTGCCAGCAGTTACCCGGGACAGGGGTTAAACACTGAAGCTTTCTTT

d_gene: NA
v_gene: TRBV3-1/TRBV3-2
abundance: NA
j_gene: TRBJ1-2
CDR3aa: CASSHARGGPWGYTF
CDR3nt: TGTGCCAGCAGCCATGCCAGAGGCGGCCCCTGGGGCTACACCTTC

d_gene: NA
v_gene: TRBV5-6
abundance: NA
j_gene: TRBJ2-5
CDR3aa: CASSSGQETQYF
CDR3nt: TGTGCCAGCAGCTCGGGGCAAGAGACCCAGTACTTC

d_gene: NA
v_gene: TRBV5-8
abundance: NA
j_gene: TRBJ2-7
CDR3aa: CASSLRGRGYEQYF
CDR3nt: TGTGCCAGCAGCTTACGGGGCAGGGGTTACGAGCAGTACTTC

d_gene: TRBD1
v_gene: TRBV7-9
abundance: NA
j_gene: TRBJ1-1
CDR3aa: CASSPQGVGTEAFF
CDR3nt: TGTGCCAGCAGCCCACAGGGGGTGGGCACTGAAGCTTTCTTT

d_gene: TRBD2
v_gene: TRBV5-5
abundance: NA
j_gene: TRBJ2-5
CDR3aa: CASSPVGGNRETQYF
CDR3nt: TGTGCCAGCAGCCCCGTGGGGGGGAATCGAGAGACCCAGTACTTC

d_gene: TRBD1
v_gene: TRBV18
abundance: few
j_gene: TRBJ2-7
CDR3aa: CASSPRQGAGEQYF
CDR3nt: TGTGCCAGCTCACCAAGACAGGGGGCGGGTGAGCAGTACTTC

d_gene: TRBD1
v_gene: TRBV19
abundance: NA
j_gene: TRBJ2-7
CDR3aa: CASSGRTGAWEQYF
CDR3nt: TGTGCCAGTAGTGGCAGAACAGGGGCTTGGGAGCAGTACTTC

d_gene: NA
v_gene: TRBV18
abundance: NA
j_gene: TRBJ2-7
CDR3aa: CASSPQHSLDEQYF
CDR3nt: TGTGCCAGCTCACCACAACACAGTCTCGACGAGCAGTACTTC

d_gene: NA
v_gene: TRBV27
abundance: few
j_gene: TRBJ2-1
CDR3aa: CASSSLGDINNEQFF
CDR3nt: TGTGCCAGCAGTTCTTTGGGGGACATAAACAATGAGCAGTTCTTC

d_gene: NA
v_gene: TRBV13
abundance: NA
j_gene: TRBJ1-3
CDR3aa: CASSPQGPGNTIYF
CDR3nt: TGTGCCAGCAGCCCACAGGGTCCGGGAAACACCATATATTTT

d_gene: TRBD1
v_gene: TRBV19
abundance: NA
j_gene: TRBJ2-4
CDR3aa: CASSPTGTGKNIQYF
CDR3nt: TGTGCCAGTAGTCCAACAGGGACAGGGAAAAACATTCAGTACTTC

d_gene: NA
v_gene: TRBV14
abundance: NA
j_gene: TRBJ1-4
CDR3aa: CASTGLRDSYNEKLFF
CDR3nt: TGTGCCAGCACCGGGTTACGGGACTCCTACAATGAAAAACTGTTTTTT

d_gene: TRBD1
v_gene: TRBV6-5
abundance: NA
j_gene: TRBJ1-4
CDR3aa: CASRRDRGPRKLFF
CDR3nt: TGTGCCAGCAGGAGGGACAGGGGGCCTCGAAAACTGTTTTTT

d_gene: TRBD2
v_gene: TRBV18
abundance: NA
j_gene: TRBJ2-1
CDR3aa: CASSTSGGASYNEQFF
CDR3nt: TGTGCCAGCTCAACGAGCGGGGGGGCCTCCTACAATGAGCAGTTCTTC

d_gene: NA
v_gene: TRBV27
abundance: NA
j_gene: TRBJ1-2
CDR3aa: CASSFSGTGYGYTF
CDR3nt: TGTGCCAGCAGTTTCTCCGGGACTGGCTATGGCTACACCTTC

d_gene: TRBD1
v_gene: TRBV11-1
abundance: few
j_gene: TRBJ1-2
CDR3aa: CASSDGQGAYGYTF
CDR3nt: TGTGCCAGCAGCGACGGACAGGGGGCCTATGGCTACACCTTC

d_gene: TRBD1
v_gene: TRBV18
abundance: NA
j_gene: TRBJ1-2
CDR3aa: CASSPRQGPYGYTF
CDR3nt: TGTGCCAGCTCACCCCGACAGGGCCCCTATGGCTACACCTTC

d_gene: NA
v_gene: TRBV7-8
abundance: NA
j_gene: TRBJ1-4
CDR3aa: CASSFARNENRLFF
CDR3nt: TGTGCCAGCAGCTTTGCCAGGAATGAAAATCGACTGTTTTTT

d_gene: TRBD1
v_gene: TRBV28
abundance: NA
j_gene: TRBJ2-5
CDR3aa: CASTGQGGETQYF
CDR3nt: TGTGCCAGCACGGGACAGGGGGGAGAGACCCAGTACTTC

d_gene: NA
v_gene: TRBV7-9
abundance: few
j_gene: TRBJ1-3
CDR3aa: CASSSREQAAGNTIYF
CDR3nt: TGTGCCAGCAGCTCCAGGGAACAGGCCGCTGGAAACACCATATATTTT

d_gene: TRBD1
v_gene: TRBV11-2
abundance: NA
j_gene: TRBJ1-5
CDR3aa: CASSLRTGTNQPQHF
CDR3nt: TGTGCCAGCAGCTTAAGGACAGGGACCAATCAGCCCCAGCATTTT

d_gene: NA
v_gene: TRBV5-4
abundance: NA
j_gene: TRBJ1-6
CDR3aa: CASSGDSEAGPLHF
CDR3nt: TGTGCCAGCAGCGGAGACAGTGAAGCGGGACCCCTCCACTTT

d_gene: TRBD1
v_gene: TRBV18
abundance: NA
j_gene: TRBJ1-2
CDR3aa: CASSGQVNYGYTF
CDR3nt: TGTGCCAGCTCAGGACAGGTTAACTATGGCTACACCTTC

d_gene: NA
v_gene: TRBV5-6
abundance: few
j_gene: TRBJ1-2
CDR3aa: CASSLSGTPANYGYTF
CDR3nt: TGTGCCAGCAGCCTCTCCGGGACACCTGCTAACTATGGCTACACCTTC

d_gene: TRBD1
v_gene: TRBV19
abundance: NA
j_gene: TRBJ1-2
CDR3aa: CASSIVGGGYTF
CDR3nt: TGTGCCAGTAGTATAGTAGGGGGCGGCTACACCTTC

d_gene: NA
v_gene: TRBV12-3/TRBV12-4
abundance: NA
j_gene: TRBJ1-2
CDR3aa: CASSGRGGYTF
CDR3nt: TGTGCCAGCAGCGGACGGGGTGGCTACACCTTC

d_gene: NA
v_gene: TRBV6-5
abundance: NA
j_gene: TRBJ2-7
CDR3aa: CASSSPGFSYEQYF
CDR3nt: TGTGCCAGCAGTTCACCAGGGTTCTCCTACGAGCAGTACTTC

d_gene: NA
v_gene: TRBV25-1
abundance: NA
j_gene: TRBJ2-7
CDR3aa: CASSVTVYEQYF
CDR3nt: TGTGCCAGCAGTGTTACAGTCTACGAGCAGTACTTC

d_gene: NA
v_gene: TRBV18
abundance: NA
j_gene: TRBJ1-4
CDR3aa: CASSPDGASNERLFF
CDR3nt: TGTGCCAGCTCACCAGACGGAGCCTCTAATGAAAGACTGTTTTTT

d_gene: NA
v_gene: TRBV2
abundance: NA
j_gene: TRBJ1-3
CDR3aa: CASSVEGVGNTIYF
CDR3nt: TGTGCCAGCAGTGTAGAAGGAGTTGGAAACACCATATATTTT

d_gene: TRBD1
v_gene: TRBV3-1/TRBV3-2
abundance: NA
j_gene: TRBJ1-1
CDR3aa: CASGQGLTTEAFF
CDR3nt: TGTGCCAGCGGACAGGGGCTCACCACTGAAGCTTTCTTT

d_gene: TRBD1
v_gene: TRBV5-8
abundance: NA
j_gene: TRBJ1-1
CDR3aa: CASSSGGPNTEAFF
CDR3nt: TGTGCCAGCAGCTCAGGGGGACCGAACACTGAAGCTTTCTTT

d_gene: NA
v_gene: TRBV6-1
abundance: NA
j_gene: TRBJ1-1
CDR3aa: CASSEWADNTEAFF
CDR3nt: TGTGCCAGCAGTGAATGGGCAGATAACACTGAAGCTTTCTTT

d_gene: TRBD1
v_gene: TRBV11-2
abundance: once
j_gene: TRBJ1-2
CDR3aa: CASSLGTGTDGYTF
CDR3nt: TGTGCCAGCAGCTTAGGAACCGGGACAGATGGCTACACCTTC

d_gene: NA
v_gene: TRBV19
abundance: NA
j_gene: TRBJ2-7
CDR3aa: CASSKRWTGSYEQYF
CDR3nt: TGTGCCAGTAGTAAACGTTGGACTGGGTCCTACGAGCAGTACTTC

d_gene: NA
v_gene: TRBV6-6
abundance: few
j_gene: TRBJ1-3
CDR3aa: CASSRTVLTSSGNTIYF
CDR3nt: TGTGCCAGCAGTCGGACAGTTTTGACCTCCTCTGGAAACACCATATATTTT

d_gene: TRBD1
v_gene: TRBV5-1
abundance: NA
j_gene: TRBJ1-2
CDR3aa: CASSYPRTGEESGYTF
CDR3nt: TGCGCCAGCAGCTACCCGCGGACAGGGGAGGAATCTGGCTACACCTTC

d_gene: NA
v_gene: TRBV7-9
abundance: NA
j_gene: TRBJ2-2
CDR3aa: CASSFQLAAGTTGELFF
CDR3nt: TGTGCCAGCAGCTTCCAACTAGCCGCGGGTACCACCGGGGAGCTGTTTTTT

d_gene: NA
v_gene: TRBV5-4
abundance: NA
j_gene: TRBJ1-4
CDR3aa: CASRPAGTNEKLFF
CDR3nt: TGTGCCAGCCGTCCCGCCGGGACTAATGAAAAACTGTTTTTT

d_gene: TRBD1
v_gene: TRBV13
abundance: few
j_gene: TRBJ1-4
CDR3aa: CASSPWDRETNEKLFF
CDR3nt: TGTGCCAGCAGCCCTTGGGACAGGGAGACTAATGAAAAACTGTTTTTT

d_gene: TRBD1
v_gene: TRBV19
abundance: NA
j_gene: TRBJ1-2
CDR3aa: CASPPDRGHYGYTF
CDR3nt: TGTGCCAGCCCGCCCGACAGGGGGCACTATGGCTACACCTTC

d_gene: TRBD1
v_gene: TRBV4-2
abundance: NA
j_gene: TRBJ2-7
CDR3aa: CASFRDRAYEQYF
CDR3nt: TGTGCCAGCTTCAGGGACAGGGCGTACGAGCAGTACTTC

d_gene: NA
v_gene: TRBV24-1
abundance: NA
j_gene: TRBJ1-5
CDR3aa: CATSDSGGNQPQHF
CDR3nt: TGTGCCACCAGTGACTCGGGGGGCAATCAGCCCCAGCATTTT

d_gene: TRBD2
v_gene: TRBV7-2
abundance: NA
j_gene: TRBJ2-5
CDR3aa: CASSRSGGRGETQYF
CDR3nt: TGTGCCAGCAGCCGGAGCGGGGGCCGGGGGGAGACCCAGTACTTC

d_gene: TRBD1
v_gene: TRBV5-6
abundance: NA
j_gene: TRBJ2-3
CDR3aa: CASSLGTGYTDTQYF
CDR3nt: TGTGCCAGCAGCTTGGGGACAGGGTACACAGATACGCAGTATTTT

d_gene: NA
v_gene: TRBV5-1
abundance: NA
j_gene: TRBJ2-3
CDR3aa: CASSYQGLQDTQYF
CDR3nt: TGCGCCAGCAGCTATCAGGGGCTGCAGGATACGCAGTATTTT

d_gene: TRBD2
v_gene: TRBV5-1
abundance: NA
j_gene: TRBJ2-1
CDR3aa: CASSLVLAGDYRYEQFF
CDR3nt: TGCGCCAGCAGCTTGGTACTAGCGGGGGATTATAGATATGAGCAGTTCTTC

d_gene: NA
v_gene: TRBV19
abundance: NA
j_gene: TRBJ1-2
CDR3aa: CASNDARGGHYGYTF
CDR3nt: TGTGCCAGTAACGATGCGAGGGGGGGACACTATGGCTACACCTTC

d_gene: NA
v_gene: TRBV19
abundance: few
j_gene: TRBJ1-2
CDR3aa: CASSITLDYGYTF
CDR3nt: TGTGCCAGTAGTATTACCTTAGACTATGGCTACACCTTC

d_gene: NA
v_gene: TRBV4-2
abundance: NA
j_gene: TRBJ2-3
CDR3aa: CASSRDNTDTQYF
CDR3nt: TGTGCCAGCAGCCGAGATAACACAGATACGCAGTATTTT

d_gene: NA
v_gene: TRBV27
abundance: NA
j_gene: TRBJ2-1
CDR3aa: CASSLDAASSYNEQFF
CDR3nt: TGTGCCAGCAGTTTAGATGCAGCGAGCTCCTACAATGAGCAGTTCTTC

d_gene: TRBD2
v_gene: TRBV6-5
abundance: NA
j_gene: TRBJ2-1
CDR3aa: CASSLIAGGMGEQFF
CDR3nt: TGTGCCAGCAGTTTAATAGCGGGGGGGATGGGTGAGCAGTTCTTC

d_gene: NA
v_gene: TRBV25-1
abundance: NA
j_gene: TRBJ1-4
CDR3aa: CASSLQGTNEKLFF
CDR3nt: TGTGCCAGCAGTCTGCAGGGGACTAATGAAAAACTGTTTTTT

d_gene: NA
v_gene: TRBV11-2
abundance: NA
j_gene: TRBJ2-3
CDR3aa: CASSSTGITDTQYF
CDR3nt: TGTGCCAGCAGCTCGACAGGCATCACAGATACGCAGTATTTT

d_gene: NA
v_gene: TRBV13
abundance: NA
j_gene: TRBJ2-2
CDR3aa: CASSPQGFHGTGELFF
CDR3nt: TGTGCCAGCAGCCCACAGGGCTTTCACGGCACCGGGGAGCTGTTTTTT